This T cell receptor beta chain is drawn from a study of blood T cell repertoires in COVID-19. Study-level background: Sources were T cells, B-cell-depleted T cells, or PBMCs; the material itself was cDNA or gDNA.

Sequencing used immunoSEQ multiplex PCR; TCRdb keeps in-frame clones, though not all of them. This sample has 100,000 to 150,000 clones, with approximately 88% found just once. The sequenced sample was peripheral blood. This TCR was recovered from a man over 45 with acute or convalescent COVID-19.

CDR3 in amino acids: CASGRDRGNEQYF. CDR3 nucleotides: TGTGCCAGCGGCCGGGACAGGGGCAACGAGCAGTACTTC. The J gene is TRBJ2-7, the V gene TRBV11-1; 10 nucleotides line up with TRBD1. Trimming removed 8 bases from V and 5 bases from J; junction bases left unmatched: 6. The CDR3 contains 13 residues. Germline assignment: CDR1 SGHAT and CDR2 FQDESV (reference sequence).